This T cell receptor (beta chain) derives from a study of T cells after yellow fever vaccination. Study information: In the case of low-cell-number fractions, SMART-Seq v4 Ultra Low Input was used for preparation.

The sample holds a few counts of this clonotype. Its antigen is currently unknown. The germline V gene encodes CDR1 SGHNT and CDR2 YENEEA. The CDR3 totals 14 residues. Trimming cost V 1 base and J 2 bases, with 5 bases left between them. Study-level findings and limits: Across the CD4 and CD8 compartments, a small share of clonotypes was present in both. The study noted that FACS-sorted repertoires could contain abundant clonotypes contaminating from the bulk population. Researchers report a weaker secondary response that nonetheless peaked faster, day 5 versus 15.

MiXCR, applied by TCRdb to the 5' RACE reads, yields one record per CDR3 protein. Of 500,000 to 650,000 distinct CDR3 sequences in the sample, about 12% are singletons; the top ten hold 15%. The genes are TRBV11-3 and TRBJ2-2, with unresolved D. The clonotype was recovered from a man in his thirties or forties who received the YFV17D yellow fever vaccine. Sequencing was performed on PBMCs, taken on the day of the yellow fever booster vaccination. The CDR3, as DNA: TGTGCCAGCAGCTTAGCCCGTAACACCGGGGAGCTGTTTTTT. As protein: CASSLARNTGELFF.